This TCR beta chain was profiled in a study of neoadjuvant anti-PD-1 for oral cavity cancer (dated by TCRdb to the early 2020s). In terms of the full investigation: Patients mostly received three to four biweekly doses of nivolumab at 3 mg/kg before curative-intent surgical resection. Patients without progression received a fourth nivolumab dose around day 43 and underwent definitive surgical resection on days 50-56. Responders were defined as patients with complete response, partial response or stable disease by RECIST 1.1; non-responders were defined as patients with progression. The parent correlative cohort included about a dozen patients, with a 33% response rate. The full study reports these points: A higher pretreatment blood Treg/Th17 ratio correlated with both higher pretreatment blood TCRbeta clonality and lower post-treatment tumor TCRbeta clonality. After neoadjuvant nivolumab, T cell clonality (Gini index) in PBMCs was significantly higher in non-responders than in responders. Only a few patients per response group were included in the TCR analyses, and larger cohorts for validation were called for by the authors.

V loses 5 bases at its end and J loses 1 base; junction bases beyond the gene matches: 3. The germline V gene provides CDR1 SGHTA and CDR2 FQGNSA. From the cysteine through the phenylalanine, the CDR3 covers 16 amino acids. The CDR3 DNA has 48 bases and is translated from base 1. A word on this clone: Its target antigen remains unknown. There are no base qualities to consult, and no much larger clone falls within one base.

According to the study, the label for this sample's time point signals: after neoadjuvant nivolumab, at surgical resection. The patients had newly diagnosed stage II-IVA oral cavity squamous cell carcinoma and had not received any prior systemic or radiation treatment. The cohort was composed of patients with HPV-negative, locally advanced oral cavity squamous cell carcinoma. Peripheral blood mononuclear cells were analyzed directly, without maintenance or expansion in culture. The samples were obtained from a longitudinal correlative study of a single-arm phase II trial testing neoadjuvant nivolumab in oral cavity squamous cell carcinoma. Subject-matched pre- and post-treatment PBMCs and tumors from three responders and three non-responders were subjected to genomic DNA-based TCRbeta sequencing. Peripheral blood mononuclear cells were collected once before nivolumab treatment and again after treatment, at the time of surgery. The Maxwell RSC DNA from Cells kit was used to extract genomic DNA from PBMCs.

For deep sequencing of PBMC libraries, mostly about 480 ng of input genomic DNA was used, and six replicates were run per sample. Following the manufacturer's instructions, the team built TCRbeta libraries using the immunoSEQ hsTCRbeta kit. An Illumina NovaSeq 6000 S4 flow cell was used to sequence the final libraries, which had first been combined to 3 nM. From the authors' description of their analysis: Raw data preprocessing and quality control were performed with the immunoSEQ Analyzer. The analysis was limited to productive rearrangements, and each clonotype was defined by a unique CDR3 amino acid sequence. Using the R package tcR, the researchers computed the Gini-Simpson index as their estimate of repertoire clonality. Student's t test was used to compare Gini indices, while Pearson correlation assessed associations with tumor size change. In TCRdb, the immuneACCESS table is reduced to in-frame sequences with V and J assigned. These tables do not hold every clone; where another copy was compared, an unresolved V gene accounts for under half, and the others remain unexplained. D and trimming were read from the DNA, whereas the V and J calls and clone size are those reported in that table. The sample data list 63,000 or so clones, and about 90% of these were observed just once. Of the sample, 2.5% to 3% falls within the top ten clones.

The sequencing used PBMCs, collected after nivolumab (anti-PD-1) treatment. This chain is built from TRBV7-2 and TRBJ2-3, with 13 junctional bases fitting TRBD2. This clonotype originated in a person aged 35-79 years with oral cavity squamous cell carcinoma. The DNA sequence is given as TGTGCCAGCAGCCCACTAGCGGGAGGGGGCACAGATACGCAGTATTTT. Translated, it reads CASSPLAGGGTDTQYF.